A single sample gave rise to the 6 T cell receptor beta chains below, sequenced in a study of control samples from healthy donors and cancer patients. The method was immunoSEQ multiplex PCR; TCRdb's version includes in-frame clones alone and lacks a portion of them. This table has some 70,000 clones, more than 80% appearing once. What was sequenced was blood. The receptor source for this set is a man in his sixties in good health.

CDR3 nucleotides: TGTGCCAGCAGCCCTACCGTAAGCCGGGACAGCAATCAGCCCCAGCATTTT. Residues: CASSPTVSRDSNQPQHF. The rearrangement uses TRBV6-2 or TRBV6-3 and TRBJ1-5, with D maybe TRBD1 (5 bases). Trimming stripped 6 bases from V and 1 base from J, with 19 bases between. This CDR3 contains 17 residues. The V gene's germline CDR1 is MNHEY and CDR2 SVGEGT.

This sequence joins TRBV27 and TRBJ1-6; TRBD1 might be the D (6 bases). CDR1 and CDR2 from the germline V gene are MNHEY and SMNVEV (reference sequence). Trimming stripped 5 bases from V and 2 bases from J, with 13 bases between. The length of the CDR3 is 16 residues. In DNA form, the CDR3 reads TGTGCCAGCAGTCTCACTGGGGGCACCTATAATTCACCCCTCCACTTT. It specifies CASSLTGGTYNSPLHF.

This chain connects TRBV7-9 to TRBJ2-7, with TRBD2 matching 13 bases. J gave up 1 base and V 5 bases, and 11 bases lay outside the gene matches. Germline V gene sequence: CDR1 SEHNR, CDR2 FQNEAQ (reference sequence). The CDR3 runs 18 residues. CDR3 amino acids: CASSPGLAGFRSSYEQYF. CDR3 nucleotides: TGTGCCAGCAGCCCGGGACTAGCGGGATTTAGGTCTTCCTACGAGCAGTACTTC.

This chain connects TRBV7-3 to TRBJ2-2, with TRBD2 identical over 10 bases. V shed 6 bases and J 4 bases; nucleotides not matched to a gene: 8. The CDR3 sequence is 16 residues long. CDR1 and CDR2 (germline): SGHTA, FQGTGA. The CDR3 region is CASRESGRALTGELFF. The CDR3 region has the DNA TGTGCCAGCAGAGAGAGCGGGAGGGCCCTCACCGGGGAGCTGTTTTTT.

This sequence joins TRBV9 and TRBJ1-6; 9 bases are shared with TRBD1. Germline-derived CDR1 and CDR2 are SGDLS and YYNGEE. V gave up 1 base and J gave up 10 bases; unmatched junction bases: 3. The CDR3 spans 14 residues. The CDR3 DNA follows: TGTGCCAGCAGCGTAACAGGGGGCTGGTCACCCCTCCACTTT. This codes for CASSVTGGWSPLHF.

The rearrangement uses TRBV6-6 and TRBJ2-1; 13 positions agree with TRBD2. V lost 6 bases, J lost 8 bases, and 10 bases stayed unmatched. Germline CDR1 and CDR2: MNHNY and SVGAGI (reference sequence). The CDR3 length is 16 residues. The CDR3 here is CASRGRTSGSFDEQFF. Written as DNA, the CDR3 is TGTGCCAGCAGGGGCCGGACTAGCGGGAGTTTCGATGAGCAGTTCTTC.